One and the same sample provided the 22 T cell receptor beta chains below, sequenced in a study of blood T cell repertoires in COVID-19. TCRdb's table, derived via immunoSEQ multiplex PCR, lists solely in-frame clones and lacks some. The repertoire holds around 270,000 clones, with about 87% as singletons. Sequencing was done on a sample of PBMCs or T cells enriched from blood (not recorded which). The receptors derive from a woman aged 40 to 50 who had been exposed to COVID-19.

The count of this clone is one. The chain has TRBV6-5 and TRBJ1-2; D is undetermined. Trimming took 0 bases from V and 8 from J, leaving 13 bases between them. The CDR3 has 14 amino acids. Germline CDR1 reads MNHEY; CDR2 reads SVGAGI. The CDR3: CASSYSRLSRGYTF. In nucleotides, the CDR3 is TGTGCCAGCAGTTACTCTCGGTTATCTCGCGGCTACACCTTC.

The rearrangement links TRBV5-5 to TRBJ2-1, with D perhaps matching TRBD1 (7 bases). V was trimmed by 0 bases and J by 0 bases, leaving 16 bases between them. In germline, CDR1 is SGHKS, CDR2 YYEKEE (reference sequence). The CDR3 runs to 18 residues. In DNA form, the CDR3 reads TGTGCCAGCAGCTTGGTAGGGGGCGGGATAAGCTCCTACAATGAGCAGTTCTTC. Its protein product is CASSLVGGGISSYNEQFF.

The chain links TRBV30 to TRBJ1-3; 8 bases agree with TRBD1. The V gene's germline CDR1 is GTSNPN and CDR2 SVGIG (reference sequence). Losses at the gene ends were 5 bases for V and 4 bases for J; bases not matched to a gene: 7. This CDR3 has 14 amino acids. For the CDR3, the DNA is TGTGCCTGGGCTCAGGGGGCAGGGGGAAACACCATATATTTT. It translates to CAWAQGAGGNTIYF.

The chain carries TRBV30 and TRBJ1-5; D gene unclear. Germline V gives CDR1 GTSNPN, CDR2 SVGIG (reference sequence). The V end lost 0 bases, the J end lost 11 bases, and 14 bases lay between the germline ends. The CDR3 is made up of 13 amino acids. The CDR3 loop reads CAWSVRLRASQHF. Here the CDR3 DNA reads TGTGCCTGGAGTGTACGGTTGAGGGCATCCCAGCATTTT.

The CDR3 DNA is TGTGCCAGCAGAACAGCCTACCCAAACTATGGCTACACCTTC. This encodes CASRTAYPNYGYTF. This sequence joins TRBV6-5 and TRBJ1-2, with D unresolved. Per germline, CDR1 MNHEY and CDR2 SVGAGI. V shed 6 bases and J shed 2 bases, with 13 bases lying between them. This CDR3 has 14 amino acids.

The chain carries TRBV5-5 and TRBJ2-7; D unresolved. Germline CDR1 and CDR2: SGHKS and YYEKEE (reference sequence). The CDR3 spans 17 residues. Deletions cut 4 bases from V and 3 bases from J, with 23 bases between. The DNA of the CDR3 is TGTGCCAGCAGCCCACGTTTAAGACTCCTTGAATTCTACGAGCAGTACTTC. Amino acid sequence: CASSPRLRLLEFYEQYF.

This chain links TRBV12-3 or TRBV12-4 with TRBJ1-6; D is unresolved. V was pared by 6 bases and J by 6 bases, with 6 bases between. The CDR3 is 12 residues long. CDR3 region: CASSYLNSPLHF. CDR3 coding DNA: TGTGCCAGCAGCTATCTTAATTCACCCCTCCACTTT.

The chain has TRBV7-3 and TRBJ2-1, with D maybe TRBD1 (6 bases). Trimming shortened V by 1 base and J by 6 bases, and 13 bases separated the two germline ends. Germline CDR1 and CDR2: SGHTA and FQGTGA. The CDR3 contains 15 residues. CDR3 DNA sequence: TGTGCCAGCAGCTTAAATGGGGCAGGGGTCAATGAGCAGTTCTTC. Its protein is CASSLNGAGVNEQFF. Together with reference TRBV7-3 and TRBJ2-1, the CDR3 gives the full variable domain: GAGVSQTPSNKVTEKGKYVELRCDPISGHTALYWYRQSLGQGPEFLIYFQGTGAADDSGLPNDRFFAVRPEGSVSTLKIQRTERGDSAVYLCASSLNGAGVNEQFFGPGTRLTVL.

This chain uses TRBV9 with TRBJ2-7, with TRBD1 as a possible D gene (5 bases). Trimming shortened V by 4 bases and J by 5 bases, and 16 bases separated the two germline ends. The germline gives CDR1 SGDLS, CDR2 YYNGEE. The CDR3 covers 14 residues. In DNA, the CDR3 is TGTGCCAGCAGCACCCATCCGGGCAGGGACGAGCAGTACTTC. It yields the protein CASSTHPGRDEQYF.

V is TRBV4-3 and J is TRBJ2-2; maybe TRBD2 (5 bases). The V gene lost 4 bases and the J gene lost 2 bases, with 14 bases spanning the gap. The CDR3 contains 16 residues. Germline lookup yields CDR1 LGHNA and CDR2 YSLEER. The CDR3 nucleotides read TGCGCCAGCAGCCGCAGAAGGGAGATCAACACCGGGGAGCTGTTTTTT. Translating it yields CASSRRREINTGELFF.

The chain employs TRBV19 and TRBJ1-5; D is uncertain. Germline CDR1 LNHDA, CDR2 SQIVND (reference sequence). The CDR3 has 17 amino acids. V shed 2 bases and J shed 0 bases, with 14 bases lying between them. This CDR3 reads CASSISLRRYSNQPQHF. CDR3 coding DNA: TGTGCCAGTAGTATAAGTCTGCGTCGTTATAGCAATCAGCCCCAGCATTTT.

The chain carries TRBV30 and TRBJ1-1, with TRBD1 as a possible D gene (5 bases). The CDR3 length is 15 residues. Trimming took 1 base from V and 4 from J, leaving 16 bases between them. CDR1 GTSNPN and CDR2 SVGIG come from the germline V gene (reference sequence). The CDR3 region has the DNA TGTGCCTGGAGTGGATCCTCGCTGGGGCTCACTGAAGCTTTCTTT. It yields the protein CAWSGSSLGLTEAFF.

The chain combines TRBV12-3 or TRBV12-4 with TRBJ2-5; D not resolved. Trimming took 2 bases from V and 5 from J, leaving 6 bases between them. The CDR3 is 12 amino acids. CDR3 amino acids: CASSLQRETQYF. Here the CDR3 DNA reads TGTGCCAGCAGTTTACAGAGGGAGACCCAGTACTTC.

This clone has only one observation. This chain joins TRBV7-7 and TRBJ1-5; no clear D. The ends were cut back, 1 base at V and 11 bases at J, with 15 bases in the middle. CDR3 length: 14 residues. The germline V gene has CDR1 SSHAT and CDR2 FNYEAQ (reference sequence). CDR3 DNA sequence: TGTGCCAGCAGCTTAGATCGCGTCGCACTGGCCCAGCATTTT. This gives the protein CASSLDRVALAQHF.

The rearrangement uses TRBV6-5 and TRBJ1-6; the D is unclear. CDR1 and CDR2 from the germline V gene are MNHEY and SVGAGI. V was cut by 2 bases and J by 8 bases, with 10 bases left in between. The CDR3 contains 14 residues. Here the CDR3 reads CASSYRVGDSPLHF. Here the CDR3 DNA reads TGTGCCAGCAGTTACCGGGTTGGTGATTCACCCCTCCACTTT.

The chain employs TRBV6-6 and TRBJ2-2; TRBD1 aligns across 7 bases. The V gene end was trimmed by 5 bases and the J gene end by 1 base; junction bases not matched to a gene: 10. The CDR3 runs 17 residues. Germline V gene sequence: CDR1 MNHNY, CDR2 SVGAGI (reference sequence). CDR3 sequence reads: CASSPRGQSRNTGELFF. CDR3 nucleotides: TGTGCCAGCAGTCCTAGGGGGCAGTCCAGGAACACCGGGGAGCTGTTTTTT.

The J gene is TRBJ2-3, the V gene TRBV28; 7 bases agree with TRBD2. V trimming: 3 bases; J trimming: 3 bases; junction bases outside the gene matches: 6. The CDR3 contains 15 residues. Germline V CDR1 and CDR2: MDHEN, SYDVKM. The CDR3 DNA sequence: TGTGCCAGCAGTTTGGGGGGGGTGGTTACAGATACGCAGTATTTT. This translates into CASSLGGVVTDTQYF.

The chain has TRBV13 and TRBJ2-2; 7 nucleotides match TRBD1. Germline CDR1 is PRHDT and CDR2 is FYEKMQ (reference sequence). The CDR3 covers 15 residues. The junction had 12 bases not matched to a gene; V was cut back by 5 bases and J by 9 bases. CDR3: CASSSRQGGFWELFF. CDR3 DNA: TGTGCCAGCAGCAGTCGACAGGGTGGATTCTGGGAGCTGTTTTTT. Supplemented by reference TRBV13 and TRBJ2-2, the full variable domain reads AAGVIQSPRHLIKEKRETATLKCYPIPRHDTVYWYQQGPGQDPQFLISFYEKMQSDKGSIPDRFSAQQFSDYHSELNMSSLELGDSALYFCASSSRQGGFWELFFGEGSRLTVL.

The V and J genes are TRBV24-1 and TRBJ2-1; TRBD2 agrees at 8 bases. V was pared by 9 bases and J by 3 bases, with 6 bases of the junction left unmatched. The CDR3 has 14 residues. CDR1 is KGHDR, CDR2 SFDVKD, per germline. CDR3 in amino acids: CATQAGVGYNEQFF. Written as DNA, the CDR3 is TGTGCCACCCAAGCGGGAGTGGGCTACAATGAGCAGTTCTTC.

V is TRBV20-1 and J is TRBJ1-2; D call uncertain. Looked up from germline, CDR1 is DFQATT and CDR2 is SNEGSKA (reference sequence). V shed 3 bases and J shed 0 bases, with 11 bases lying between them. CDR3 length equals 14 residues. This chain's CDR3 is CSASEPPANYGYTF. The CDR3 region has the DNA TGCAGTGCTAGTGAGCCCCCAGCTAACTATGGCTACACCTTC.

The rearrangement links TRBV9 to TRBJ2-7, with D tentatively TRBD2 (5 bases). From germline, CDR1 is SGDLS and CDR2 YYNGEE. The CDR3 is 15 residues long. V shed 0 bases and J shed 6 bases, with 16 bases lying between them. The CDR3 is CASSVDAHRGSEQYF. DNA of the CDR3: TGTGCCAGCAGCGTAGACGCACATCGGGGATCCGAGCAGTACTTC. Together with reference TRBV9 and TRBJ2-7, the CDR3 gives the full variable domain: DSGVTQTPKHLITATGQRVTLRCSPRSGDLSVYWYQQSLDQGLQFLIQYYNGEERAKGNILERFSAQQFPDLHSELNLSSLELGDSALYFCASSVDAHRGSEQYFGPGTRLTVT.

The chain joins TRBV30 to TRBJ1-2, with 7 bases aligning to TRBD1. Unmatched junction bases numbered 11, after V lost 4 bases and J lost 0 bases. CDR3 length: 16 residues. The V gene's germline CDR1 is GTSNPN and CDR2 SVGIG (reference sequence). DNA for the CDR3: TGTGCCTGGATGAGTGAAAGGGGGCGGCCTAACTATGGCTACACCTTC. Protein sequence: CAWMSERGRPNYGYTF.